These T cell receptor beta chains were read from a single sample in a study of blood T cell repertoires in COVID-19. Generated by immunoSEQ multiplex PCR, the TCRdb table keeps only in-frame clones and is missing some. The sample contains approximately 360,000 clones, 90% of which appear only once. What was sequenced was peripheral blood. The receptors derive from a young man with active or convalescent COVID-19. CDR3s include the opening cysteine and the closing phenylalanine or tryptophan. The order of the fields is D gene, J gene, V gene, clone size, CDR3 protein, CDR3 DNA. D genes are given only for firm matches. For some rows the clone size is stated as once, few or many, or as a class when expanded; others skip it.

.	TRBJ2-1	TRBV4-2	.	CASSQVGDSYNEQFF	TGTGCCAGCAGCCAAGTCGGGGACTCCTACAATGAGCAGTTCTTC
TRBD2	TRBJ2-1	TRBV7-6	.	CASSLGLAGVTEQFF	TGTGCCAGCAGCCTGGGACTAGCGGGAGTCACTGAGCAGTTCTTC
.	TRBJ2-5	TRBV10-1	.	CASITGTDQETQYF	TGCGCCAGCATAACCGGTACAGACCAAGAGACCCAGTACTTC
.	TRBJ2-7	TRBV6-5	.	CASSQTSYEQYF	TGTGCCAGCAGTCAAACTAGCTACGAGCAGTACTTC
TRBD1	TRBJ1-3	TRBV6-5	once	CASRNRQGLGNTIYF	TGTGCCAGCAGGAACCGACAGGGTCTTGGAAACACCATATATTTT
TRBD1	TRBJ1-3	TRBV4-2	.	CASSQDAGGAPGNTIYF	TGTGCCAGCAGCCAAGATGCAGGGGGCGCCCCTGGAAACACCATATATTTT
TRBD2	TRBJ2-7	TRBV6-5	.	CASSLAGGTYEQYF	TGTGCCAGCAGTCTAGCGGGGGGCACCTACGAGCAGTACTTC
.	TRBJ2-7	TRBV28	.	CASSPHLGVSYEQYF	TGTGCCAGCAGTCCTCATTTAGGGGTATCCTACGAGCAGTACTTC
.	TRBJ2-7	TRBV9	once	CASSVEREDFEQYF	TGTGCCAGCAGCGTAGAAAGGGAGGATTTCGAGCAGTACTTC
TRBD1	TRBJ1-1	TRBV18	.	CASSRDRESEAFF	TGTGCCAGCTCACGGGACAGGGAAAGTGAAGCTTTCTTT
TRBD1	TRBJ2-2	TRBV19	.	CASSIGTGWTGELFF	TGTGCCAGTAGTATTGGGACAGGGTGGACCGGGGAGCTGTTTTTT
.	TRBJ1-1	TRBV15	.	CATRDRLNTEAFF	TGTGCCACCAGAGACAGACTGAACACTGAAGCTTTCTTT
.	TRBJ2-5	TRBV29-1	.	CSVEGGQGTETQYF	TGCAGCGTTGAAGGGGGGCAGGGGACGGAGACCCAGTACTTC